This T cell receptor beta chain comes out of a study of CD8+CD57+ T cells in acquired aplastic anemia. Study-level background: CD4+ and CD8+ cells, once sorted, gave DNA averaging roughly 3.4 ug. Roughly 11 million reads, on average, were obtained for CD4+ cells from healthy donors.

Trimming took off 1 base at V and 6 bases at J, with 21 bases between the two ends. In germline, CDR1 is MGHRA, CDR2 YSYEKL. The CDR3 loop spans 17 amino acids. As for this clonotype: The antigen remains unidentified.

The study profiled TCR beta VDJ and CDR3 using genomic DNA as template. From the reads, TCRdb called clonotypes with MiXCR, one entry per CDR3 protein. This table has some 200,000 distinct CDR3 sequences, approximately 57% appearing once. Whole-study findings and limits: Significant differences in CD8+ Simpson's diversity were not observed between patients and controls.

This clonotype was obtained from a human donor in good health. Sequenced input: sorted CD4+, CD8+, or CD8+CD57+ T cells (not recorded which) from PBMCs. The chain combines TRBV4-1 with TRBJ1-1; D gene uncertain. The CDR3 DNA is TGCGCCAGCAGCCAAGGGTCCCGGGCGATGGAGTTGGCTGAAGCTTTCTTT. This codes for CASSQGSRAMELAEAFF.